The clone carrying this T cell receptor (beta chain) was detected ten times or more. Its specificity is not known. The CDR3 totals 15 residues. Germline V gives CDR1 SNHLY, CDR2 FYNNEI. The junction had 7 bases not matched to a gene; V was cut back by 2 bases and J by 5 bases. The sample comes from a study of regulatory T cells in long-lasting Graves disease. The study's findings and limits: Patients with persistent Graves' had lower TCR diversity than newly diagnosed patients.

Time point indicated: persistent/refractory GD, antithyroid drugs over 5 years with positive TRAb. RNA isolated from PBMCs was used to make the TCR library. The patients were enrolled through endocrinology in Xi'an, China. Arm-PCR of CDR3 regions with iRepertoire HTBI primers generated TCR beta libraries. Original data processing: Segment identification across samples yielded about 60 TRBV and roughly 15 TRBJ segments. TCRdb processed the multiplex PCR reads anew with MiXCR; each CDR3 protein has one entry. TCRdb assigned the V and J calls; the authors' analysis was not used. The repertoire holds around 460,000 distinct CDR3 sequences, with approximately 23% as singletons.

The sequenced sample was peripheral blood mononuclear cells (PBMCs), obtained when the disease was refractory, from a patient treated with antithyroid drugs. This clonotype was sampled from a female donor with Graves disease. The rearrangement joins TRBV2 to TRBJ2-7; 9 positions agree with TRBD1. The CDR3 protein is CASSEPRDREHEQYF. The CDR3 DNA follows: TGTGCCAGCAGTGAACCCCGGGACAGGGAACACGAGCAGTACTTC.